These 2 T cell receptor beta chains share one sample of origin, sequenced in a study of cytomegalovirus exposure and HLA in healthy donors. Both 60 Vbeta primers and 13 Jbeta primers went into the PCR. Produced via immunoSEQ multiplex PCR; TCRdb's table is partial and in-frame only. The sample has some 120,000 clones, 74% seen once. What was sequenced was PBMCs. The receptor set was obtained from a man in his forties or fifties in good health and CMV-seropositive.

This chain links TRBV28 with TRBJ2-1; 7 positions match TRBD2. The CDR3 length is 14 residues. The germline V gene encodes CDR1 MDHEN and CDR2 SYDVKM. Trimming cost V 5 bases and J 7 bases; bases outside gene matches: 8. CDR3 sequence reads: CASSPWGGRNEQFF. The CDR3 DNA sequence: TGTGCCAGCAGTCCGTGGGGGGGGAGAAATGAGCAGTTCTTC.

V usage is TRBV5-8 and J usage is TRBJ1-5, with D possibly being TRBD1 (5 bases). CDR3 length equals 16 residues. The V gene lost 2 bases and the J gene lost 4 bases, with 16 bases spanning the gap. Germline CDR1 SGHTS, CDR2 YDEGEE. The DNA for the CDR3 is TGTGCCAGCAGCTTCTTATCGCCGGGACTTAATCAGCCCCAGCATTTT. It yields the protein CASSFLSPGLNQPQHF.